Sequencing of this T cell receptor (beta chain) was carried out in a study of vaccination effects on CD4 cells after COVID-19. An approximately nine-day culture period preceded the isolation of CD4+ T cells. By PCR, the person was confirmed to have had SARS-CoV-2 infection between March and December 2020. Participants were vaccinated with two doses of either the BNT162b2 or mRNA-1273 vaccine. About this clone: Antigen unknown.

Using immunoSEQ multiplex PCR, the repertoire was profiled, and TCRdb retains in-frame clones only, with some absent. This sample carries approximately 30,000 clones, roughly four fifths of them seen once, and the ten largest clones take about 7.1%. This specimen was CD4+ T cells from PBMCs cultured without peptide, taken after COVID-19 vaccination. The sequence was collected from a human donor who had a prior SARS-CoV-2 infection.

The CDR3 region is CASSVEGLGAGELFF. The CDR3 coding sequence is TGTGCCAGCAGTGTTGAAGGACTAGGGGCCGGGGAGCTGTTTTTT. The genes are TRBV2 and TRBJ2-2; 7 bases align to TRBD2. This CDR3 is 15 amino acids long. With V trimmed by 4 bases and J by 6 bases, 8 bases remained unmatched. Germline CDR1 reads SNHLY; CDR2 reads FYNNEI.